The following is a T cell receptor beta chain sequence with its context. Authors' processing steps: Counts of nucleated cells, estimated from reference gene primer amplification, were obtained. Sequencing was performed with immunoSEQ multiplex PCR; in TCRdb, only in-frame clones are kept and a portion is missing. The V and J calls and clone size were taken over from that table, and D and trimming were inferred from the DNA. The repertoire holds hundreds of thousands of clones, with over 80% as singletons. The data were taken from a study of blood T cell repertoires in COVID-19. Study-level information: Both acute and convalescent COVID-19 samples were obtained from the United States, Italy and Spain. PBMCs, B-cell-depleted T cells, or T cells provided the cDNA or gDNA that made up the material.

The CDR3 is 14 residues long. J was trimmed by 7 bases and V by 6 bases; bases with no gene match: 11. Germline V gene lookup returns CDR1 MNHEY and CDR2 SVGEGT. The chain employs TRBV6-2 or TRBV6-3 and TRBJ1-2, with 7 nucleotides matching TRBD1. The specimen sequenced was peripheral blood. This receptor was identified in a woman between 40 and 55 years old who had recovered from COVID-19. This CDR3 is CASSPRTGGIGYTF. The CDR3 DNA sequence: TGTGCCAGCAGCCCGAGGACAGGAGGTATTGGCTACACCTTC.